These 28 T cell receptor beta chains were all obtained from the same sample, sequenced in a study of response to subunit inactivated influenza vaccine. A single record per CDR3 protein comes from TCRdb applying MiXCR to the RT-PCR reads. The sample records about 830,000 distinct CDR3 sequences, around 20% being singletons. Specimen: PBMCs from blood, collected about 5 days after vaccination. The receptors originated from a man in his fifties who received an inactivated influenza vaccine.

This clonotype was counted between two and nine times. The genes are TRBV7-8 and TRBJ2-7, with 7 bases aligning to TRBD1. After removal of 7 bases from V and 4 bases from J, the junction contained 10 bases not matched to a gene. The CDR3 has 14 amino acids. CDR1 and CDR2 from the germline V gene are SGHVS and FQNEAQ. The CDR3 DNA follows: TGTGCCAGCACTTCCGGGACAGTCGATTACGAGCAGTACTTC. The encoded protein is CASTSGTVDYEQYF.

Ten or more counts support this clonotype. The V call is TRBV20-1, the J call TRBJ2-1; 9 bases are a match to TRBD2. This CDR3 region has 14 residues. The germline gives CDR1 DFQATT, CDR2 SNEGSKA (reference sequence). With 7 bases clipped from V and 5 bases from J, the junction kept 9 bases outside the gene matches. The CDR3 spells CSGPKSGGNNEQFF. The CDR3 nucleotides are TGCAGTGGTCCCAAGAGCGGGGGGAACAATGAGCAGTTCTTC.

This clonotype was recorded a few times. The chain has TRBV11-2 and TRBJ1-2; 12 nucleotides agree with TRBD1. The CDR3 spans 18 residues. V trimming: 4 bases; J trimming: 1 base; junction bases outside the gene matches: 10. Germline values: CDR1 SGHAT, CDR2 FQNNGV. Written as DNA, the CDR3 is TGTGCCAGCAGCTCAATAACCGGGACAGGGGGCGATAACTATGGCTACACCTTC. Protein sequence: CASSSITGTGGDNYGYTF.

This clonotype has only a few counts. The rearrangement joins TRBV12-3 or TRBV12-4 to TRBJ1-6; D unclear. Trimming took 0 bases from V and 6 from J, leaving 6 bases between them. The CDR3 contains 14 residues. CDR3 DNA: TGTGCCAGCAGTTTAGCGCAGTCTAATTCACCCCTCCACTTT. This gives the protein CASSLAQSNSPLHF.

This clonotype was seen a few times. V gene TRBV6-5 combines with J gene TRBJ1-5; no firm D call. Germline CDR1 MNHEY, CDR2 SVGAGI. The length of the CDR3 is 14 residues. V gave up 0 bases and J gave up 5 bases, with 8 bases separating them. The CDR3 bases are TGTGCCAGCAGTTACTCGGAGGCATATCAGCCCCAGCATTTT. This translates into CASSYSEAYQPQHF.

This clonotype was detected a few times. J is TRBJ2-5 and V is TRBV4-3; D is perhaps TRBD1 (6 bases). Germline V CDR1 and CDR2: LGHNA, YSLEER. The ends were cut back, 4 bases at V and 2 bases at J, with 20 bases in the middle. The CDR3 is made up of 17 amino acids. The CDR3 DNA follows: TGCGCCAGCAGCCCTAGTGGGTCCAGGGGAACACAAGAGACCCAGTACTTC. It encodes CASSPSGSRGTQETQYF.

There are a few counts of this clonotype. V is TRBV7-3 and J is TRBJ2-2, with D unclear. CDR1 is SGHTA and CDR2 is FQGTGA in the germline V gene. The CDR3 sequence is 14 residues long. Trimming shortened V by 1 base and J by 6 bases, and 9 bases separated the two germline ends. The CDR3 is CASSLIGSAGELFF. In DNA, the CDR3 is TGTGCCAGCAGCTTAATAGGTTCCGCCGGGGAGCTGTTTTTT.

The chain is built from TRBV28 and TRBJ2-3; either TRBD1 or TRBD2 may fit D (5 bases each). Trimming took 5 bases from V and 4 from J, leaving 28 bases between them. Germline V CDR1 and CDR2: MDHEN, SYDVKM. The CDR3 extends over 19 amino acids. The CDR3 region is CASSTYSPGGRDGADTQYF. For the CDR3, the DNA is TGTGCCAGCAGTACTTATTCCCCAGGTGGCAGGGACGGCGCAGATACGCAGTATTTT.

CDR3 in DNA: TGTGCCAGCAGCGTAAGGCCTAGCGGGGGTGAGCAGTTCTTC. Amino acids: CASSVRPSGGEQFF. The rearrangement links TRBV9 to TRBJ2-1, with 10 bases matching TRBD2. V lost 1 base and J lost 9; bases outside the gene matches: 4. The V gene's germline CDR1 is SGDLS and CDR2 YYNGEE. The CDR3 extends over 14 amino acids.

The chain joins TRBV24-1 to TRBJ1-2, with unresolved D. The CDR3 runs 13 residues. The ends were cut back, 1 base at V and 8 bases at J, with 10 bases in the middle. Germline V gives CDR1 KGHDR, CDR2 SFDVKD. This CDR3 reads CATSDFVGSGYTF. The DNA of the CDR3 is TGTGCCACCAGTGATTTCGTCGGCTCGGGCTACACCTTC.

The chain couples TRBV28 to TRBJ2-4; TRBD2 matches 8 bases. CDR1 and CDR2 (germline): MDHEN, SYDVKM. V dropped 8 bases and J dropped 6; count of bases not matched to a gene: 12. The CDR3 has 15 amino acids. In DNA form, the CDR3 reads TGTGCCAGCCTAAACGGCGGGAGGAGGGGAAACATTCAGTACTTC. Its translation is CASLNGGRRGNIQYF.

This clonotype was detected many times. The chain carries TRBV29-1 and TRBJ2-2; D tentatively reads TRBD1 or TRBD2 (5 bases each). CDR1 and CDR2 (germline): SQVTM, ANQGSEA. This CDR3 has 13 amino acids. V gave up 7 bases and J gave up 6 bases, with 15 bases separating them. DNA of the CDR3: TGCAGCGGGGGGACGGCCGCGGCCGGGGAGCTGTTTTTT. Protein: CSGGTAAAGELFF.

The chain combines TRBV7-2 with TRBJ2-1; possibly TRBD1 for D (5 bases). This CDR3 comprises 12 residues. CDR1 and CDR2 (germline): SGHTA, FQGNSA. V dropped 2 bases and J dropped 12 bases, with 11 bases sitting between them. CDR3 amino acids: CASSLLGTGQFF. The CDR3 region has the DNA TGTGCCAGCAGCTTATTGGGCACAGGGCAGTTCTTC.

This clonotype was recorded many times. CDR3 sequence: CATGGVTDTQYF. The CDR3 nucleotides are TGTGCCACCGGGGGGGTAACAGATACGCAGTATTTT. The J gene is TRBJ2-3, the V gene TRBV10-3; 8 bases align to TRBD2. Germline loops: CDR1 ENHRY, CDR2 SYGVKD. V lost 10 bases, J lost 3 bases, and 3 bases stayed unmatched. The CDR3 extends over 12 amino acids.

This chain joins TRBV28 and TRBJ2-3, with D possibly being TRBD2 (7 bases). CDR3 size: 15 residues. Per germline, CDR1 MDHEN and CDR2 SYDVKM. Trimming took 5 bases from V and 5 from J, leaving 17 bases between them. In DNA form, the CDR3 reads TGTGCCAGCAGTGTGACTAGCAGGGGACTAGATACGCAGTATTTT. It specifies CASSVTSRGLDTQYF.

This clonotype was observed at least ten times. The chain uses TRBV12-3 or TRBV12-4 and TRBJ2-2; 10 bases are shared with TRBD1. Trimming took 1 base from V and 6 from J; bases not matched to a gene: 2. The CDR3 runs to 15 residues. The CDR3 nucleotides read TGTGCCAGCAGTTTAGGTGGACAGGGGGCCGGGGAGCTGTTTTTT. Translation: CASSLGGQGAGELFF.

This clonotype was observed a handful of times. The gene calls are TRBV7-7 and TRBJ2-5; 12 bases line up with TRBD2. From germline, CDR1 is SSHAT and CDR2 FNYEAQ (reference sequence). With 5 bases clipped from V and 2 bases from J, the junction kept 6 bases outside the gene matches. This CDR3 region has 16 residues. The CDR3 reads CASSPGTSGRQETQYF. CDR3 sequence (DNA): TGTGCCAGCAGCCCAGGGACTAGCGGGCGTCAAGAGACCCAGTACTTC.

The DNA of the CDR3 is TGTGCCACCCTGGCGGAGGGTAGGCCGTTCTACGAGCAGTACTTC. Translating it yields CATLAEGRPFYEQYF. The chain links TRBV28 to TRBJ2-7; TRBD2 might be the D (6 bases). The CDR3 consists of 15 residues. Germline assignment: CDR1 MDHEN and CDR2 SYDVKM. V was trimmed by 10 bases and J by 3 bases, leaving 22 bases between them.

Details on this clonotype: The junction does not match germline at one end; this may be a read error. CDR3 in amino acids: CASSQAGTSGEEQLF. In DNA, the CDR3 is TGCGCCAGCAGCCAGGCCGGGACTAGCGGGGAGGAGCAGCTCTTC. The J gene is TRBJ2-1, the V gene TRBV4-3; TRBD2 agrees at 13 bases. The V gene's germline CDR1 is LGHNA and CDR2 YSLEER. CDR3 length: 15 amino acids.

J is TRBJ2-3 and V is TRBV20-1; 10 positions match TRBD2. Germline lookup yields CDR1 DFQATT and CDR2 SNEGSKA (reference sequence). The J segment lost 4 bases and the V segment lost 3 bases, leaving 10 bases of the junction unmatched. This CDR3 spans 16 amino acids. Here the CDR3 DNA reads TGCAGTGCTAGCGGCTGGACTAGCGGTCTCCCAGATACGCAGTATTTT. Its protein is CSASGWTSGLPDTQYF.

This clonotype was counted only a few times. This chain joins TRBV5-1 and TRBJ2-3; 11 bases fit TRBD1. The CDR3 consists of 14 residues. Germline CDR1 SGHRS, CDR2 YFSETQ. Losses at the gene ends were 7 bases for V and 3 bases for J; bases not matched to a gene: 4. The CDR3 DNA sequence: TGCGCCAGCTCCGGACAGGGGGCTACAGATACGCAGTATTTT. Encoded protein: CASSGQGATDTQYF. Combining the CDR3 with reference TRBV5-1 and TRBJ2-3 gives the whole variable domain KAGVTQTPRYLIKTRGQQVTLSCSPISGHRSVSWYQQTPGQGLQFLFEYFSETQRNKGNFPGRFSGRQFSNSRSEMNVSTLELGDSALYLCASSGQGATDTQYFGPGTRLTVL.

The rearrangement joins TRBV20-1 to TRBJ1-2; no definite D call. The length of the CDR3 is 11 residues. The germline gives CDR1 DFQATT, CDR2 SNEGSKA (reference sequence). The CDR3 region is CTCRVNYGYTF. In nucleotides, the CDR3 is TGCACCTGCAGAGTCAACTATGGCTACACCTTC.

This sequence joins TRBV7-2 and TRBJ2-3; 9 positions match TRBD1. The CDR3 consists of 15 residues. Trimming took 6 bases from V and 3 from J; bases not matched to a gene: 7. Germline CDR1 reads SGHTA; CDR2 reads FQGNSA. The CDR3 loop is CASSPQGARTDTQYF. The DNA for the CDR3 is TGTGCCAGCAGTCCACAGGGGGCGAGGACAGATACGCAGTATTTT.

The chain employs TRBV20-1 and TRBJ1-6, with D hard to call. Germline CDR1 and CDR2: DFQATT and SNEGSKA (reference sequence). The V and J ends lost 2 bases and 10 bases respectively, with 18 bases between them. CDR3 length: 15 amino acids. The CDR3 region is CSARTSGILGSPLHF. CDR3 DNA sequence: TGCAGTGCTAGAACCTCCGGGATCCTGGGCTCACCCCTCCACTTT.

The V gene is TRBV9, the J gene TRBJ1-5; TRBD1 agrees at 11 bases. The junction had 1 base not matched to a gene; V was cut back by 2 bases and J by 6 bases. This CDR3 spans 14 amino acids. CDR1 and CDR2 (germline): SGDLS, YYNGEE. The CDR3 is CASSVGTGGQPQHF. Written as DNA, the CDR3 is TGTGCCAGCAGCGTTGGGACAGGGGGTCAGCCCCAGCATTTT.

This clonotype appeared a few times. The J gene is TRBJ2-1, the V gene TRBV29-1; 7 nucleotides agree with TRBD1. CDR3 length equals 14 residues. V trimming: 3 bases; J trimming: 3 bases; junction bases outside the gene matches: 5. Germline V gene sequence: CDR1 SQVTM, CDR2 ANQGSEA. Written as DNA, the CDR3 is TGCAGCGTTGAGGGCAGGGGGATCTACAATGAGCAGTTCTTC. Translation: CSVEGRGIYNEQFF.

In DNA form, the CDR3 reads TGTGCCAGCAGACAGGGGAGGTCGACTGAAGCTTTCTTT. This codes for CASRQGRSTEAFF. The chain carries TRBV7-9 and TRBJ1-1, with 7 nucleotides matching TRBD1. The V gene's germline CDR1 is SEHNR and CDR2 FQNEAQ (reference sequence). Trimming took 6 bases from V and 5 from J; bases not matched to a gene: 6. The CDR3 is made up of 13 amino acids.

This clonotype occurred a few times. This chain uses TRBV7-9 with TRBJ2-2; D call uncertain. This CDR3 contains 14 residues. V was pared by 6 bases and J by 2 bases, with 10 bases between. The germline V gene has CDR1 SEHNR and CDR2 FQNEAQ (reference sequence). CDR3 DNA sequence: TGTGCCAGCAGATCGGACGGAAACACCGGGGAGCTGTTTTTT. Translated, it gives CASRSDGNTGELFF.